This TCR beta chain appears in the sequencing data of a study of glioma-infiltrating T cells after dendritic cell vaccination. The time point: after dendritic cell vaccination, including at tumor progression/relapse. Selection required adequate fresh-frozen tumor tissue plus more than two years' survival data. None of the glioblastoma patients had an isocitrate dehydrogenase mutation. This CDR3 contains 15 residues. The V end lost 3 bases, the J end lost 4 bases, and 15 bases lay between the germline ends. Germline-derived CDR1 and CDR2 are LNHDA and SQIVND (reference sequence). TCRB CDR3 was amplified from 2 ug genomic DNA or less. The table came from immunoSEQ multiplex PCR; TCRdb's copy has only in-frame clones and leaves some out. The data contain about 58,000 clones, about 85% of them singletons.

The material was blood, obtained after dendritic cell vaccination. The origin of this receptor is a human donor with glioblastoma. This rearrangement joins TRBV19 to TRBJ1-2, with a tentative D call TRBD1 (5 bases). This CDR3 is CASSIVGGAGYGYTF. CDR3 in DNA: TGTGCCAGTAGTATTGTAGGAGGGGCCGGCTATGGCTACACCTTC.